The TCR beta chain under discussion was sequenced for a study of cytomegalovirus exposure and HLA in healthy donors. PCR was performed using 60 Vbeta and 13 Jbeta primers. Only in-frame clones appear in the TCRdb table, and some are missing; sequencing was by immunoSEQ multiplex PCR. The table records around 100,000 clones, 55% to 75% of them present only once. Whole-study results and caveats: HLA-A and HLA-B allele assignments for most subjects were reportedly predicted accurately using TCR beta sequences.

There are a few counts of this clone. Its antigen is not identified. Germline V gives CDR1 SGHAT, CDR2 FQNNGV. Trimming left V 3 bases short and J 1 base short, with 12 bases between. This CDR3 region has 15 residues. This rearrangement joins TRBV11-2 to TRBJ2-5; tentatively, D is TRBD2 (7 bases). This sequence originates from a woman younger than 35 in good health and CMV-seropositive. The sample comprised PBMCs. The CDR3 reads CASSFWGGAQETQYF. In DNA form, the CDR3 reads TGTGCCAGCAGCTTTTGGGGGGGGGCCCAAGAGACCCAGTACTTC.